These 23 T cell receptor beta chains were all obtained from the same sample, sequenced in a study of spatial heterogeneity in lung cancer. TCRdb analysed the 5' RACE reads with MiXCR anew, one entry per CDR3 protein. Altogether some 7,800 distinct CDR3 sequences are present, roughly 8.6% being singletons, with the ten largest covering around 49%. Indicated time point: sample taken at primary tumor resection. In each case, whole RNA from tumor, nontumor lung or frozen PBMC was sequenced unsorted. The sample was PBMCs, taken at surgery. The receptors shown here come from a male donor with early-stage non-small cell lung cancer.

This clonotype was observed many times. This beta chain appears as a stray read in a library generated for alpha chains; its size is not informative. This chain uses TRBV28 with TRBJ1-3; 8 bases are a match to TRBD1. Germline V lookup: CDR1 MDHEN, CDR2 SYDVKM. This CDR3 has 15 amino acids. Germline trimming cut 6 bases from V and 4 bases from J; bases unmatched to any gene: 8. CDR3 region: CASRNQGAQGNTIYF. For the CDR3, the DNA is TGTGCCAGCAGAAACCAGGGGGCGCAGGGAAACACCATATATTTT.

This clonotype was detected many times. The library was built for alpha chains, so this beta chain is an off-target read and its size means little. In DNA, the CDR3 is TGCGCCAGCAGCCAAGATCTACTAGCGGATCTGCAAGAGACCCAGTACTTC. The encoded protein is CASSQDLLADLQETQYF. This chain joins TRBV4-1 and TRBJ2-5; 8 bases fit TRBD2. The CDR3 is made up of 17 amino acids. V lost 0 bases and J lost 2; bases outside the gene matches: 8. Germline V CDR1 and CDR2: MGHRA, YSYEKL.

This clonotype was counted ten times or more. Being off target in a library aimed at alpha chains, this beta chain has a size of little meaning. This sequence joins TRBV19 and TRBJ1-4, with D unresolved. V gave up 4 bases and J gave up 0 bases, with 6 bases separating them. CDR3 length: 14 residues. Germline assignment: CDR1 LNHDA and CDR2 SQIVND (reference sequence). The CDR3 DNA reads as TGTGCCAGTAGTACGCGCACAACTAATGAAAAACTGTTTTTT. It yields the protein CASSTRTTNEKLFF.

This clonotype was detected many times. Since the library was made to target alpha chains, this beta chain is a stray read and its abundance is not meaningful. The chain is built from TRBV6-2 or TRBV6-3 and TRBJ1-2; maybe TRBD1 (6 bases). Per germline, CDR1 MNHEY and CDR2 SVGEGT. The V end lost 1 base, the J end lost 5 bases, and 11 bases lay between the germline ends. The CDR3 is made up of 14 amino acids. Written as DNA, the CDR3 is TGTGCCAGCAGTTACTTGGGGGCCGGATATGGCTACACCTTC. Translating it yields CASSYLGAGYGYTF.

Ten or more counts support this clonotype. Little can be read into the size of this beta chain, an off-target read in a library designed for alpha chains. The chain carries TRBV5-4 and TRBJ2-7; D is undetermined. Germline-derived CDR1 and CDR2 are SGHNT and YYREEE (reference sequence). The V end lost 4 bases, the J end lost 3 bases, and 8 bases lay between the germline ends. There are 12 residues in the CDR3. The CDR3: CASSLNSYEQYF. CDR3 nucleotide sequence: TGTGCCAGCAGCCTTAACAGCTACGAGCAGTACTTC. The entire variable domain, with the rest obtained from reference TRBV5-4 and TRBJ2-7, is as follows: ETGVTQSPTHLIKTRGQQVTLRCSSQSGHNTVSWYQQALGQGPQFIFQYYREEENGRGNFPPRFSGLQFPNYSSELNVNALELDDSALYLCASSLNSYEQYFGPGTRLTVT.

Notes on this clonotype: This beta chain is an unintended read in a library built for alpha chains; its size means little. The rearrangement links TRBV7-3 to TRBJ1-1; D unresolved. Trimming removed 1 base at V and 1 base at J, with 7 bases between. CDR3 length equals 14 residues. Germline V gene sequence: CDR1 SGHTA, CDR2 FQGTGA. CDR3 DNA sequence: TGTGCCAGCAGCTTAAACGCAGGGAACACTGAAGCTTTCTTT. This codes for CASSLNAGNTEAFF.

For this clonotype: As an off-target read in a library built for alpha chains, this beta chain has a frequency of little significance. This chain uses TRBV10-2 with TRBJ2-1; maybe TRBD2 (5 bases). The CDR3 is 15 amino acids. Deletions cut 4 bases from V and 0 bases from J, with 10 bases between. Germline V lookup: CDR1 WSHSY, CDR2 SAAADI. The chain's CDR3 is CASSGSGSSYNEQFF. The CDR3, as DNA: TGCGCCAGCAGTGGGAGCGGCAGCTCCTACAATGAGCAGTTCTTC.

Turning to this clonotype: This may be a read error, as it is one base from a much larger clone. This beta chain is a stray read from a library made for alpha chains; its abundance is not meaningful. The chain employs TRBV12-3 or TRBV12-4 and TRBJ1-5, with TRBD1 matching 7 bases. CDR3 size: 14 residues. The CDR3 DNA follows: TGTGCCAGCAGTCTACAGGGGAGCAATCGGCCCCAGCATTTT. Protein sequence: CASSLQGSNRPQHF.

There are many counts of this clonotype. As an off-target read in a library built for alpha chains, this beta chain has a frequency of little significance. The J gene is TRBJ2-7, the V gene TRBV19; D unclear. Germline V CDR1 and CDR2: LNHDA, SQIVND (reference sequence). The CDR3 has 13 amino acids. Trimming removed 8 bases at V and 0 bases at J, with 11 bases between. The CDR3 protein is CASGATYSYEQYF. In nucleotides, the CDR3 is TGTGCCAGTGGTGCGACCTACTCCTACGAGCAGTACTTC.

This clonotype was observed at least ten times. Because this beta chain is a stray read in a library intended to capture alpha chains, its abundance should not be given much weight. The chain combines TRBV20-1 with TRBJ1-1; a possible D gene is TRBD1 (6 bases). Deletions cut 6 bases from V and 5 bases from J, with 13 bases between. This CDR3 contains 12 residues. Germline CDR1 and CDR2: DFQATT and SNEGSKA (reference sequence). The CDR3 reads CSASTGRTEAFF. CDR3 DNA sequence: TGCAGTGCCTCGACAGGAAGGACTGAAGCTTTCTTT.

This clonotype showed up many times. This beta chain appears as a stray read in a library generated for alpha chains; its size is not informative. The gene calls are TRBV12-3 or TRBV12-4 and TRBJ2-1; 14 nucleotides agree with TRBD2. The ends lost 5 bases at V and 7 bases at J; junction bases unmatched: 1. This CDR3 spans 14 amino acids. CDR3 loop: CASSGTSGRNEQFF. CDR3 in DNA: TGTGCCAGCAGTGGGACTAGCGGGAGAAATGAGCAGTTCTTC.

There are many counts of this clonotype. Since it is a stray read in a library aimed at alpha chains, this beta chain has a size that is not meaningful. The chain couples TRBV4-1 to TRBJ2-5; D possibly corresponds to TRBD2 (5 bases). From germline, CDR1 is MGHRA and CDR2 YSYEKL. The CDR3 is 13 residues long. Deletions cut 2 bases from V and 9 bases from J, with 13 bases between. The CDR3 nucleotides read TGCGCCAGCAGCCAACAAGGAGGTGGGGCCCAGTACTTC. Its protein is CASSQQGGGAQYF.

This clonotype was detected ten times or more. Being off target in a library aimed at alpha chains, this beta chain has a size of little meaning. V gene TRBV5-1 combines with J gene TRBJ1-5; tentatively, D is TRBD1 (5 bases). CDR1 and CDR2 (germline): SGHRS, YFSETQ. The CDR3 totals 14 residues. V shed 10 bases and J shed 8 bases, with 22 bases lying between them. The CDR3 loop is CAAARGEGKKPQHF. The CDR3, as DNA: TGCGCCGCAGCACGTGGGGAGGGGAAAAAGCCCCAGCATTTT.

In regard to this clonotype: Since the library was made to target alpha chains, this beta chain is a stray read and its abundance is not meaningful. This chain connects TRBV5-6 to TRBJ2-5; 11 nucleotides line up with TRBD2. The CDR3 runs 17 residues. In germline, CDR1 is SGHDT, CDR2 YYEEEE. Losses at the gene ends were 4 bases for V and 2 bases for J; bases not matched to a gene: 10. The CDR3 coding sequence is TGTGCCAGCAGCAGGGGACTAGCGGCCACTCGGCAAGAGACCCAGTACTTC. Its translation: CASSRGLAATRQETQYF. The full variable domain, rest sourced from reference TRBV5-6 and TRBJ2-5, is DAGVTQSPTHLIKTRGQQVTLRCSPKSGHDTVSWYQQALGQGPQFIFQYYEEEERQRGNFPDRFSGHQFPNYSSELNVNALLLGDSALYLCASSRGLAATRQETQYFGPGTRLLVL.

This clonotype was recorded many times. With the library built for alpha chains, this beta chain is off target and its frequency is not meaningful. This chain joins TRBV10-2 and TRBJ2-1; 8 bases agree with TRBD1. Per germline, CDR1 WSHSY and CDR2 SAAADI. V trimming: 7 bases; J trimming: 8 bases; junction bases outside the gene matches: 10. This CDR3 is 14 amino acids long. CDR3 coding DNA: TGCGCCAGCAATAGACAGGGGCGGGTCGATGAGCAGTTCTTC. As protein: CASNRQGRVDEQFF.

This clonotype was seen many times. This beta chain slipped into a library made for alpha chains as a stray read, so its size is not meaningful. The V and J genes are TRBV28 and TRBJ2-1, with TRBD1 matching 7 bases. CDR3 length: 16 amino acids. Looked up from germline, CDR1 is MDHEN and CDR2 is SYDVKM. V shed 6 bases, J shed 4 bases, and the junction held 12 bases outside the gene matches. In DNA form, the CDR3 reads TGTGCCAGCAGCAGATCCCAGGGGGTGAAGTACAATGAGCAGTTCTTC. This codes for CASSRSQGVKYNEQFF.

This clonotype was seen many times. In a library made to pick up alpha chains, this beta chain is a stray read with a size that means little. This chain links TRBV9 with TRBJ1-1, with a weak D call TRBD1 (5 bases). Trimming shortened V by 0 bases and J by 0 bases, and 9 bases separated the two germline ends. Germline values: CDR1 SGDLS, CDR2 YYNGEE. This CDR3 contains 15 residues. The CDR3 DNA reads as TGTGCCAGCAGCGTAGTCGCAGGGATGAACACTGAAGCTTTCTTT. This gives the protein CASSVVAGMNTEAFF.

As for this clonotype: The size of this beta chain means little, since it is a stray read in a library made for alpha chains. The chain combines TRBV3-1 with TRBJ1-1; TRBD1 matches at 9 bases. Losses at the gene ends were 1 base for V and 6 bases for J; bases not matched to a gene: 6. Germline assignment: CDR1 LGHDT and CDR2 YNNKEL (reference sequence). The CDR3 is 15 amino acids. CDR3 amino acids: CASSQGPGQGSEAFF. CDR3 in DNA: TGTGCCAGCAGCCAAGGTCCGGGACAGGGATCTGAAGCTTTCTTT.

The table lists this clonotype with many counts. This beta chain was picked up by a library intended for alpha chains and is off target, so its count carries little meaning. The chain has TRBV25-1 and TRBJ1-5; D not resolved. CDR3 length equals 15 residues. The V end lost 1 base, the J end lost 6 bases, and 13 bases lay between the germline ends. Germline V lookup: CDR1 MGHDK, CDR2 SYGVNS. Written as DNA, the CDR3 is TGTGCCAGCAGTGAATTTGAATACTCGGGTCAGCCCCAGCATTTT. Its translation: CASSEFEYSGQPQHF. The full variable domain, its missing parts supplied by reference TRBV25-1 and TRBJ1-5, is EADIYQTPRYLVIGTGKKITLECSQTMGHDKMYWYQQDPGMELHLIHYSYGVNSTEKGDLSSESTVSRIRTEHFPLTLESARPSHTSQYLCASSEFEYSGQPQHFGDGTRLSIL.

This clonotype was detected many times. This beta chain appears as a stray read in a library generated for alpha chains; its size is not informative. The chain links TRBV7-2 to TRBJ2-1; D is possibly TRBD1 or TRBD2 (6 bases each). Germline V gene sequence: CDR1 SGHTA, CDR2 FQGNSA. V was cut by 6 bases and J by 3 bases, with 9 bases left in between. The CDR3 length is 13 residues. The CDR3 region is CASRQGGYNEQFF. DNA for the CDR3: TGTGCCAGCAGACAGGGAGGCTACAATGAGCAGTTCTTC. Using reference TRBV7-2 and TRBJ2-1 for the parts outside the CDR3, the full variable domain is GAGVSQSPSNKVTEKGKDVELRCDPISGHTALYWYRQSLGQGLEFLIYFQGNSAPDKSGLPSDRFSAERTGGSVSTLTIQRTQQEDSAVYLCASRQGGYNEQFFGPGTRLTVL.

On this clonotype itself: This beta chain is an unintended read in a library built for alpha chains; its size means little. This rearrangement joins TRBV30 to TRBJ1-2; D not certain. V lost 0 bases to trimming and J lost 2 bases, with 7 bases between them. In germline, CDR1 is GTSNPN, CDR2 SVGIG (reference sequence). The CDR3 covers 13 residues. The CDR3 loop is CAWSVRLNYGYTF. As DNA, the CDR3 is TGTGCCTGGAGTGTACGCCTGAACTATGGCTACACCTTC.

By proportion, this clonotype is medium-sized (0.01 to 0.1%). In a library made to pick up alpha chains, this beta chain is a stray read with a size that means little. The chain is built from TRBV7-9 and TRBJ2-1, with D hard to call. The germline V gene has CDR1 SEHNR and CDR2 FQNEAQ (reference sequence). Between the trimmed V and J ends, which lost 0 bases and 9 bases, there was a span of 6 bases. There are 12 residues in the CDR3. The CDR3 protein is CASSLAPGEQFF. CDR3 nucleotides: TGTGCCAGCAGCTTAGCGCCGGGTGAGCAGTTCTTC.

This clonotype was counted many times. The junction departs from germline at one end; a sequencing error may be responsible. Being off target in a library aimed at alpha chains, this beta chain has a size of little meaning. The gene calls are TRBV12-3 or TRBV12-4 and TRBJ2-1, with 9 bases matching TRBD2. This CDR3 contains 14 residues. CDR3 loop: CASSVAGVPNEQFF. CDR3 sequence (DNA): TGTGCCAGCAGTGTAGCGGGAGTGCCCAATGAGCAGTTCTTC.